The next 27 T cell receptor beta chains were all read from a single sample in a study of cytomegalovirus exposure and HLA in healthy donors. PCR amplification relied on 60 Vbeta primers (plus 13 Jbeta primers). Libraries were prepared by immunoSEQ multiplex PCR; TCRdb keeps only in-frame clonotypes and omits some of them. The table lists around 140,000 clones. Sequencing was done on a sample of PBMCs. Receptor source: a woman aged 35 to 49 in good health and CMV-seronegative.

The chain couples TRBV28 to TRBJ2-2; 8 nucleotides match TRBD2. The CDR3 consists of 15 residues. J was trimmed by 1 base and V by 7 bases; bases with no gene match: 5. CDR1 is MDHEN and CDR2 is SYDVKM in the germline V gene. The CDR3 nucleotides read TGTGCCAGCATTACCGGGGGGGAGAACACCGGGGAGCTGTTTTTT. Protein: CASITGGENTGELFF.

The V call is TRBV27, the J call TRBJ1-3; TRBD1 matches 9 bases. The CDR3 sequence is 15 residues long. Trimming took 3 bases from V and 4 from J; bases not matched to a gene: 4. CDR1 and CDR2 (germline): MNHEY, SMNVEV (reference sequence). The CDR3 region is CASSFRTGEGNTIYF. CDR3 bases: TGTGCCAGCAGTTTTCGGACAGGGGAGGGAAACACCATATATTTT.

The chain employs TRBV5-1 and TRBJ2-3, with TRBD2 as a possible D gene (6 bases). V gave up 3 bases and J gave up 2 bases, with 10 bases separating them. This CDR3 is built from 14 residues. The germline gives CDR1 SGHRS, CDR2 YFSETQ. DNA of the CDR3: TGCGCCAGCAGCTCGGGCGGGACCACAGATACGCAGTATTTT. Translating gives CASSSGGTTDTQYF.

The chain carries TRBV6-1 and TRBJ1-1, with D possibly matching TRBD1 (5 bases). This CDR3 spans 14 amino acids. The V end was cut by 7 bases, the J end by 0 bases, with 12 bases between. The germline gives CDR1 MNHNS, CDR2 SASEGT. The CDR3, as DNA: TGTGCCAGCAACTTGGGGACTCTGAACACTGAAGCTTTCTTT. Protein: CASNLGTLNTEAFF.

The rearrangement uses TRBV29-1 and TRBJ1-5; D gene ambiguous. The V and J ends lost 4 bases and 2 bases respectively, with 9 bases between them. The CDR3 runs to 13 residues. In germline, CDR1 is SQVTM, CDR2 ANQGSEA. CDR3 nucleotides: TGCAGCGTTGGCCCGGGAGGCAATCAGCCCCAGCATTTT. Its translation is CSVGPGGNQPQHF.

As DNA, the CDR3 is TGTGCCAGCAGCCAAGAGGAGGGGGCAATCTATGGCTACACCTTC. This codes for CASSQEEGAIYGYTF. The chain couples TRBV4-2 to TRBJ1-2; 7 bases are shared with TRBD1. V trimming: 0 bases; J trimming: 4 bases; junction bases outside the gene matches: 5. Germline V CDR1 and CDR2: LGHNA, YNFKEQ. The CDR3 spans 15 residues.

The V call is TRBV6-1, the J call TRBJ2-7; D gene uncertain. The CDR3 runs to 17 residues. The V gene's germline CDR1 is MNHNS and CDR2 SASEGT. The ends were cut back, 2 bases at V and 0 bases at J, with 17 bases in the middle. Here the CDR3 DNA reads TGTGCCAGCAGTGAATCTATATGGAGACCCCGCTCCTACGAGCAGTACGTC. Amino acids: CASSESIWRPRSYEQYV.

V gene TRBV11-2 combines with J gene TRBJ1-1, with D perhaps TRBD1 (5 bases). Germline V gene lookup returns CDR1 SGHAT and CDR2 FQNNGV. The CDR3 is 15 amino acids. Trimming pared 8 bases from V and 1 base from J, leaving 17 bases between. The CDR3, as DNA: TGTGCCAGCCGACCACAGGAACCCTGGAACACTGAAGCTTTCTTT. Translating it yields CASRPQEPWNTEAFF.

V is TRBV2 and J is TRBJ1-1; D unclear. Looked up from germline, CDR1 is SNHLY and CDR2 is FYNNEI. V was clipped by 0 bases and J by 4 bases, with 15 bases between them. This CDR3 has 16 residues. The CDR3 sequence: CASSEARGLGSTEAFF. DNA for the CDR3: TGTGCCAGCAGTGAAGCGCGAGGCTTGGGTAGCACTGAAGCTTTCTTT.

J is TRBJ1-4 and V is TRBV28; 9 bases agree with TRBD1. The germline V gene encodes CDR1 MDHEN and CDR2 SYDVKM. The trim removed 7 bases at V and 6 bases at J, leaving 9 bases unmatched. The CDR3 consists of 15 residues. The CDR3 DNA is TGTGCCAGCACTACCTCGGGACAGGGTTATGAAAAACTGTTTTTT. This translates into CASTTSGQGYEKLFF.

In DNA form, the CDR3 reads TGTGCCAGCAGTCTCCGGTCGTTTACCTACGAGCAGTACTTC. It codes for CASSLRSFTYEQYF. The chain couples TRBV28 to TRBJ2-7; D remains unclear. The CDR3 sequence is 14 residues long. V shed 5 bases and J shed 2 bases, with 13 bases lying between them. The V gene's germline CDR1 is MDHEN and CDR2 SYDVKM.

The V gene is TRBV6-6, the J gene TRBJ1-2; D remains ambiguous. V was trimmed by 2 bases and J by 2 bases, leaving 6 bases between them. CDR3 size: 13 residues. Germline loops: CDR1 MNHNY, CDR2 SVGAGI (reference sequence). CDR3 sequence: CASSYGRNYGYTF. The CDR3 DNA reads TGTGCCAGCAGTTACGGCCGCAACTATGGCTACACCTTC.

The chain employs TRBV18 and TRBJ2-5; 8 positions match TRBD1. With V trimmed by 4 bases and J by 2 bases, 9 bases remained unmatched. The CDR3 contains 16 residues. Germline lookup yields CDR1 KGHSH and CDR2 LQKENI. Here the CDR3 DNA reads TGTGCCAGCTCACTATGGACAGGGTCGGGGCAAGAGACCCAGTACTTC. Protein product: CASSLWTGSGQETQYF.

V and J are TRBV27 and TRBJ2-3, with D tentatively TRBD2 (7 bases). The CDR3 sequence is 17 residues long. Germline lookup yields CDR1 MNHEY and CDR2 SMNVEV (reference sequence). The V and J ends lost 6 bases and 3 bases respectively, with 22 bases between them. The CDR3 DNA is TGTGCCAGCAGCCCCCTGGCGGCGGGGAGGGGGACAGATACGCAGTATTTT. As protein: CASSPLAAGRGTDTQYF.

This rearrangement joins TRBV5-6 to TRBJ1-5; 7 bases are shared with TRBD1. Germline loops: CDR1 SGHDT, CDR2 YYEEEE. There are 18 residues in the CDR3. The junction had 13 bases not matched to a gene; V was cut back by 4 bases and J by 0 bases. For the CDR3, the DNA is TGTGCCAGCAGCCCCCCCGGGACAGAAGGTCATAGCAATCAGCCCCAGCATTTT. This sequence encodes CASSPPGTEGHSNQPQHF.

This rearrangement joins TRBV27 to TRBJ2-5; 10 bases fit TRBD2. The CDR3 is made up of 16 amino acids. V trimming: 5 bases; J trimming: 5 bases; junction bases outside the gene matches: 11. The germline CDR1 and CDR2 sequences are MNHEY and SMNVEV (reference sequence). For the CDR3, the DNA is TGTGCCAGCAGTATGTCTAGCGGGGGCTTCCGGGAGACCCAGTACTTC. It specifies CASSMSSGGFRETQYF.

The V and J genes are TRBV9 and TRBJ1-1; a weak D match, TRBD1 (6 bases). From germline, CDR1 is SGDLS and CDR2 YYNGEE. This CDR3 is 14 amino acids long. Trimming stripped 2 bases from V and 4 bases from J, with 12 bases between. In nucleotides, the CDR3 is TGTGCCAGCAGCGTTCAGGGGATGTCCACTGAAGCTTTCTTT. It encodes CASSVQGMSTEAFF.

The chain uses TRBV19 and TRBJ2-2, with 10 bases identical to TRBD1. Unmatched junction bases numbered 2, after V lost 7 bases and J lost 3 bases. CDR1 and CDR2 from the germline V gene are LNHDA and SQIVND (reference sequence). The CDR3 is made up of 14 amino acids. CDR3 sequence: CASNDRGHTGELFF. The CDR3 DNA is TGTGCCAGTAATGACAGGGGGCACACCGGGGAGCTGTTTTTT.

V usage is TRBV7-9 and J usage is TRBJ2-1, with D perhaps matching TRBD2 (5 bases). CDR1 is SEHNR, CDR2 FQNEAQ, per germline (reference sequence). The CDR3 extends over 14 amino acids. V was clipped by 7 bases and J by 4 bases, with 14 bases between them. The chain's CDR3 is CASTRGDGYNEQFF. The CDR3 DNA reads TGTGCCAGCACCCGGGGAGACGGGTACAATGAGCAGTTCTTC. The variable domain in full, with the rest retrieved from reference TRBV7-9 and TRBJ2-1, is DTGVSQNPRHKITKRGQNVTFRCDPISEHNRLYWYRQTLGQGPEFLTYFQNEAQLEKSRLLSDRFSAERPKGSFSTLEIQRTEQGDSAMYLCASTRGDGYNEQFFGPGTRLTVL.

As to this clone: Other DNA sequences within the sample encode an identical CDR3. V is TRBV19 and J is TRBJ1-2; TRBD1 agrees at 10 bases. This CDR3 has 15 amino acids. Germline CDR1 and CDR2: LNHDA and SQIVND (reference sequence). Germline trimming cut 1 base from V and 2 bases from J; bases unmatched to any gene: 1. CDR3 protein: CASSIGGQGNYGYTF. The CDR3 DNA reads TGTGCCAGTAGTATAGGGGGACAGGGGAACTATGGCTACACCTTC.

Here the CDR3 DNA reads TGTGCCAGCAGTTTAGCAGCTAGCGGGGGGATCCTCTACGAGCAGTACTTC. It specifies CASSLAASGGILYEQYF. The V and J genes are TRBV27 and TRBJ2-7, with 11 bases lining up with TRBD2. The trim removed 2 bases at V and 3 bases at J, leaving 9 bases unmatched. The length of the CDR3 is 17 residues. Germline V gene data show CDR1 as MNHEY and CDR2 as SMNVEV (reference sequence).

The CDR3 DNA is TGTGCCAGCAGTCGGGAGCAGTACTCTGGAAACACCATATATTTT. It is translated as CASSREQYSGNTIYF. This chain uses TRBV6-5 with TRBJ1-3; D is undetermined. The V gene's germline CDR1 is MNHEY and CDR2 SVGAGI. V lost 5 bases, J lost 0 bases, and 11 bases lay in between. This CDR3 contains 15 residues.

CDR3 protein: CASSLSAAAGPTEAFF. The CDR3 DNA reads as TGTGCCAGCAGCTTATCGGCAGCTGCGGGACCCACTGAAGCTTTCTTT. The V gene is TRBV7-3, the J gene TRBJ1-1; a weak D match, TRBD1 (5 bases). The CDR3 extends over 16 amino acids. V was cut by 2 bases and J by 4 bases, with 17 bases left in between. CDR1 and CDR2 from the germline V gene are SGHTA and FQGTGA.

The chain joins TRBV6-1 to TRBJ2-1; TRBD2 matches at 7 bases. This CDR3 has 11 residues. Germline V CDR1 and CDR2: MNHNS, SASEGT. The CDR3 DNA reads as TGTGCGGGAGGCGGGGGTTTTGAGCAGTTCTTC. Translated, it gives CAGGGGFEQFF.

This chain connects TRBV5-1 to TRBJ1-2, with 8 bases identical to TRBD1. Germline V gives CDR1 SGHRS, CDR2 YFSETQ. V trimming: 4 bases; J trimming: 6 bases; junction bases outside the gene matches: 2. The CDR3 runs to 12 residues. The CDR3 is CASSPTGDGYTF. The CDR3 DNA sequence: TGCGCCAGCAGCCCGACAGGGGATGGCTACACCTTC.

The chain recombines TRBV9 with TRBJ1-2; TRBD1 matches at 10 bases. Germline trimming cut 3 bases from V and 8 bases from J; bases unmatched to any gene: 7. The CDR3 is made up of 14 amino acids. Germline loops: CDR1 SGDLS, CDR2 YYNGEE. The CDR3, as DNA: TGTGCCAGCAGCGAGGCCGGGACAGGGGAGGGCTACACCTTC. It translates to CASSEAGTGEGYTF.

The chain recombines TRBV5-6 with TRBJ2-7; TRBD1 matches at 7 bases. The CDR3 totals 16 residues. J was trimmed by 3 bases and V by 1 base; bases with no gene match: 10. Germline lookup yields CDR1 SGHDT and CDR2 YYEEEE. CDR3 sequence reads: CASSLWLKQGIYEQYF. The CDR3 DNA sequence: TGTGCCAGCAGCTTGTGGCTTAAACAGGGGATCTACGAGCAGTACTTC.